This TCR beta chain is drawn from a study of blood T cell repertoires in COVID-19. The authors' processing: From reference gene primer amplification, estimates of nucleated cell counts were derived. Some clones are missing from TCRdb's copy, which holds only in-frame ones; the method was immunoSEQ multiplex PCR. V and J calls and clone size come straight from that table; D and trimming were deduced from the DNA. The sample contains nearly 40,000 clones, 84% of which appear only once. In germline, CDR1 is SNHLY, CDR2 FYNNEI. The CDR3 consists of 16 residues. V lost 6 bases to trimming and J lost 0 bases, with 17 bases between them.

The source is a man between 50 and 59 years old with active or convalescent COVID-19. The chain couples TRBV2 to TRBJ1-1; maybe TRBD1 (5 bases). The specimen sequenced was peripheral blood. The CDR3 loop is CASSDHPTALNTEAFF. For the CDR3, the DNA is TGTGCCAGCAGCGACCACCCGACAGCTTTGAACACTGAAGCTTTCTTT.